This TCR beta chain was identified during a study of cytomegalovirus exposure and HLA in healthy donors (TCRdb year 2017). Study-level background: In an earlier analysis of under 600 of the donors, about 260 Gb of sequence data and 100 million or so unique TCR beta sequences from roughly 190 million T cells were reported. A later genetic analysis took genome-wide SNP genotypes for about three fifths of the roughly 670 donors and used that subset as a discovery cohort. Along with the approximately 650-subject first cohort, a separate validation cohort of over 90 different subjects was used. Every discovery cohort repertoire had been produced on one sequencing platform. The aim of the study was to test whether cataloging public T cell receptors could identify signatures of past pathogen exposure. To study patterns of TCR occurrence, a later analysis re-analyzed previously published TCR beta repertoires from around 670 donors and added high-resolution HLA genotyping. Donor age, sex, ethnicity and CMV serostatus were compiled alongside the repertoire data. The number of typed donors differed by locus: about 629-630 for A, B, C, DRB1 and DQB1; 500 to 550 for DQA1; some 610 for DPA1; and about 470 for DPB1. The genetic ancestry cluster associated with self-reported Caucasian donors included 81% of the roughly 400 genotyped donors. To decide whether each TCR beta V gene segment behaved as functional or pseudogenic, an earlier analysis of nearly 600 of the donors relied on high-throughput TCR beta sequencing. Roughly 300 gigabases of sequencing data and 75 million to 85 million unique TCR sequences made up an early release that covered nearly 650 HLA-typed donors. Four or five DR-DQ haplotypes were handled as single units for association and clustering, since linkage in the cohort was strong. Among approximately 370 genotyped donors of the cohort, an average of approximately 200,000 unique TCR beta nucleotide sequences was sequenced per donor, of which about 20% were non-productive. To predict cytomegalovirus infection status, the study combined high-throughput TCR immunosequencing, statistical association of individual TCRs with disease status, and machine learning. Rather than using new phenotypic data, the later analysis identified candidate immune exposures from TCR beta sequences and from how often those sequences occurred across donors. HLA typing included class I and class II loci at four-digit resolution. The T cell repertoires of some 670 subjects were profiled by immunosequencing and related to cytomegalovirus serostatus. The study at large found these results: Because counts were too low, roughly 18 rarely observed V segments, including chromosome 9 orphons, were left out of the earlier analysis of some 640 of the donors. When HLA alleles, especially DR and DQ, strongly co-occurred, attributing TCR associations to individual alleles was difficult. Only TCR beta chains were sequenced in this cohort, and the absence of alpha or paired-chain data limited detectable features. Most TCR sequences were seen in very few donors, while some public TCRs were found in many individuals. In vitro tests confirmed that a few of the cytomegalovirus-associated TCR beta chains recognize cytomegalovirus antigens. A later analysis found that most CMV-associated TCR beta chains appeared HLA-restricted, with HLA associations seemingly driven largely by CMV exposure. Correlated functional status among segregating V segments might be attributable to linkage disequilibrium, but an unknown experimental factor could not be ruled out. The classifier was reported to diagnose cytomegalovirus status with high specificity and sensitivity in both the original cohort and the validation cohort. The only immune exposure information available for the cohort was CMV serostatus. A later analysis found that TCR association rates varied across HLA loci, with DRB1 alleles showing the most associated TCRs and HLA-C alleles the fewest. It was suggested by the authors that the approach could potentially be generalized to other disease states and immunological phenotypes. Roughly uniform sequencing depth across donors was assumed in presence/absence analyses, although this assumption may not hold. In a later genetic analysis, a missense DCLRE1C variant was associated with V-gene and J-gene trimming of TCR beta chains, and the association was replicated in an independent cohort. In an earlier analysis of over 550 of the donors, most TCR beta V segments were observed in productive rearrangements about 87% or about 30% of the time, broadly matching IMGT annotations. In a later genetic analysis, fewer N-insertions in productive TCRs were reported among donors in an Asian-associated ancestry cluster than the roughly 710-donor mean. The study gave a list of 150 to 200 TCR beta chains associated with cytomegalovirus. Some IMGT-functional V segments, including TRBV6-2 and TRBV6-3, could not be told apart with the 87-base-pair reads, so those segments were excluded. HLA typing was unavailable for some donors at each locus, so association tests used only the typed subset. In a later analysis, HLA-associated TCR beta chains showed more clonal expansion and lower generation probabilities than non-associated chains that were equally common. A group of highly shared sequence variants was considered likely to be a technical artifact of the sequencing pipeline. Specific HLA alleles were associated with over 15,000 TCR beta sequences at a false discovery rate of 0.05 in a later analysis. A further reported finding was that TCR beta sequences accurately predicted the HLA-A and HLA-B alleles for most subjects in the first cohort. Several of the top co-occurrence clusters appeared to be linked to parvovirus B19, influenza, CMV and Epstein-Barr virus, according to a later analysis.

Libraries were built with the immunoSEQ multiplex PCR assay. A mixture of 60 forward primers for TCR Vbeta segments and 13 reverse primers for TCR Jbeta segments was used in the multiplex PCR. The CDR3 region of rearranged TCR beta genes was amplified from genomic DNA with a multiplex PCR assay. The Illumina HiSeq System was used to sequence the amplified TCR beta libraries as 87-base-pair reads. As for the original processing: A later analysis counted some 74 million unique TCR beta chains across the approximately 700 repertoires, and 9 million to 14 million of these chains were shared by at least two donors. A nearest-neighbor algorithm error-corrected the raw reads and collapsed the reads into unique sequences, merging closely related sequences to remove PCR and sequencing errors. CDR3 sequences were aligned to IMGT reference sequences to assign V, D and J gene segments. For a sequence to be retained, a match of at least six nucleotides was required to both a V gene segment and a J gene segment. Rearrangements were classified as productive when the CDR3 lacked stop codons and remained in frame with V and J, and all other rearrangements were classified as non-productive. CDR3 was defined according to IMGT convention as the region running from the second conserved V-encoded cysteine to the conserved J-encoded phenylalanine. The earlier analysis of about 590 of the donors excluded sequences that lacked an unambiguous match to a single V gene segment. In an earlier analysis of about 590 of the donors, a V segment was called functional when productive rearrangements were above 56.7%, and segregating when the standard deviation between donors exceeded 5%. A statistical classification framework was built for diagnosing cytomegalovirus status from the catalog of TCR beta chain sequences. In a later analysis, TCR nucleotide sequences were compared against IMGT/GENE-DB human TR gene sequences so that V and J genes could be assigned. Using the TCRdist pipeline, a later analysis assigned CDR3 sequences along with most-parsimonious VDJ recombination scenarios. In a later analysis, every TCR beta chain was defined by the combination of its CDR3 amino acid sequence and its V-gene family, and reads without a unique V-gene family were dropped. To address suspected cross-contamination and a sequencing artifact, a later analysis removed 592 highly shared, low-generation-probability nucleotide sequences. For each public chain, a later analysis derived a clonal expansion index from normalized ranks of inferred template counts within each repertoire. Generation probabilities in a later analysis came from a VDJ recombination model fitted to out-of-frame rearrangements, and those results were checked against IGoR. Hypergeometric tests were used in a later analysis to score TCR-TCR, TCR-HLA and TCR-CMV co-occurrence, with a repertoire-size bias correction applied to the TCR pairs. False discovery rates were estimated in a later analysis by permuting HLA or CMV assignments 20 times. A later analysis grouped co-occurring TCRs with DBSCAN, adding TCRdist sequence similarity when clustering within HLA-allele-positive subsets. Co-occurrence clustering excluded repertoires with fewer than 30,000 or more than 120,000 public chains, plus five with anomalous nucleotide sharing. The table comes from immuneACCESS by way of TCRdb, which keeps in-frame sequences with V and J called. Part of the clones is missing from these tables; in studies checked, under half for an unresolved V gene and the rest for unknown reasons. V and J calls and clone size come straight from that table; D and trimming were deduced from the DNA. Recorded for this sample are 180,000 or so clones; over 60% of them occurred a single time. The ten biggest clones cover about 1.5% of the sample.

V drops 5 bases and J drops 0 bases, leaving 10 bases in between. CDR1 ENHRY and CDR2 SYGVKD were looked up in the germline V gene. The cysteine opens and the phenylalanine closes a CDR3 of 14 amino acids. Only the CDR3 DNA is retained, 42 bases long and in frame from the first base. As to this clone: The clone's antigen remains unknown. Qualities for individual bases were not recorded, and no much larger clone is one base off.

In total, 666 healthy bone marrow donors made up the cohort. At the time of sampling, every cohort member was nominally healthy, though immune exposures that went unrecorded were likely present. The donor tested CMV seronegative, placing the donor among the 350 or so seronegative members of the cohort. Every donor gave a peripheral blood sample, and the peripheral blood mononuclear cells from that sample were used for TCR beta sequencing. Genomic DNA extraction from the blood cell samples was performed with the Qiagen DNeasy Blood Extraction Kit. The sequence was collected from a young man in good health and CMV-seronegative. Material for sequencing was PBMCs. The V and J genes are TRBV10-3 and TRBJ1-1, with the D gene uncertain. The CDR3 corresponds to CAISQRDLNTEAFF. The DNA is TGTGCCATCAGTCAACGGGATTTGAACACTGAAGCTTTCTTT.